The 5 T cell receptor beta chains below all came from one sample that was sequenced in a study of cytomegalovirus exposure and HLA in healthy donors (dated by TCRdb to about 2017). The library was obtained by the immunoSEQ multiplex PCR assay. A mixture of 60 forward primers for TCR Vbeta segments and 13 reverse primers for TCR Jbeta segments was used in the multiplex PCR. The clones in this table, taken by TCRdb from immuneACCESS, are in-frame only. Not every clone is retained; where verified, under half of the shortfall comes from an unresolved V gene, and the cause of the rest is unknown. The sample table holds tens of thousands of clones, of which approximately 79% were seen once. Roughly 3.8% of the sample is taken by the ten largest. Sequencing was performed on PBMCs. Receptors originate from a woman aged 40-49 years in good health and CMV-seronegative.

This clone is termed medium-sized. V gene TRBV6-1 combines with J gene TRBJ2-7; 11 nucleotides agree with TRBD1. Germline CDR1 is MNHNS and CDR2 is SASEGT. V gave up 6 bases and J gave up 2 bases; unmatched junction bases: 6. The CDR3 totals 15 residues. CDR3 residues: CASSPGTGGPYEQYF. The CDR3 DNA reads TGTGCCAGCAGCCCGGGGACAGGGGGACCCTACGAGCAGTACTTC.

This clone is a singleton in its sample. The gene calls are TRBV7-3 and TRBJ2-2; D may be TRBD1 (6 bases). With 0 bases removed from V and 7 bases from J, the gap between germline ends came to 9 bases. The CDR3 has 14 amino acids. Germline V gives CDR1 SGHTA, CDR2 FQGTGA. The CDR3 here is CASSLTGGGGELFF. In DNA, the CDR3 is TGTGCCAGCAGCTTAACAGGGGGTGGCGGGGAGCTGTTTTTT.

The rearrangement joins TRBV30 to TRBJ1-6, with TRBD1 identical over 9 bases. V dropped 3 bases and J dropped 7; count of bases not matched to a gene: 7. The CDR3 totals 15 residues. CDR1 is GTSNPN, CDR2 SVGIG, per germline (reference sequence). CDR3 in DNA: TGTGCCTGGAGGACCCCGGGACAGGGAAATTCACCCCTCCACTTT. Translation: CAWRTPGQGNSPLHF.

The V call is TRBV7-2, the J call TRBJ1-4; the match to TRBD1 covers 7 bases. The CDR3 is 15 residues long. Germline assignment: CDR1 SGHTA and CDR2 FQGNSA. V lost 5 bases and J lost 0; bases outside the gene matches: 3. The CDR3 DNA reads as TGTGCCAGCAGCAAGGGACAGACAACTAATGAAAAACTGTTTTTT. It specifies CASSKGQTTNEKLFF.

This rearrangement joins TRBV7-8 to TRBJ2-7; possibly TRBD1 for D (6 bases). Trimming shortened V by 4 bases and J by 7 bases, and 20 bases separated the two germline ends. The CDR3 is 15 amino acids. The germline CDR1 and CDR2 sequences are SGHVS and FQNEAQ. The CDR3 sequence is CASSSWGHLLGEQYF. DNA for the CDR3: TGTGCCAGCAGCTCCTGGGGACATCTCCTGGGGGAGCAGTACTTC.